This TCR beta chain appears in the sequencing data of a study of T-cell reconstitution after alpha-beta-depleted transplantation in children (dated by TCRdb to about 2016). Turning to the overall study: The study quantitatively tracked T-cell immune reconstitution after TCRalphabeta/CD19-depleted allogeneic hematopoietic cell transplantation in children using TCR repertoire profiling.

This clonotype occurred many times. What this receptor recognizes is not known. No base qualities exist here, and no much larger clone lies one base off it. The full study reports these points: Over subsequent months, a decline in hyperexpanded clone frequencies was noted, and after one year, T-cell counts and TCRbeta diversity were mostly ascribed to newly produced T cells. In some patients, the high TCRbeta diversity seen at day 60 was put down to recipient T cells and intrathymic progenitors that had survived conditioning. The apparently early recovery of alphabetaT-cell counts about two months after transplant reportedly depended on only several hundred rapidly expanded clones that came from non-depleted graft cells.

V loses 6 bases, J loses 4 bases, and the germline ends lie 15 bases apart. CDR1 and CDR2 are drawn from the germline V gene: SNHLY, FYNNEI. The CDR3 sequence holds 15 residues, the cysteine and phenylalanine included. Only CDR3 DNA remains: 45 bases, in frame from the first base. The library was built by means of PCR. Reads for this sample came from an Illumina HiSeq 2500. To normalize quantification of the TCRbeta repertoire, the TCR libraries were built with molecular barcoding that relied on unique molecular identifiers. Starting from the raw public reads, TCRdb applied fastp trimming at Q25, assembled clones with MiXCR and retained in-frame beta chains. Rows matching on CDR3 protein sequence are summarized as one entry with the most common DNA and genes. The sample table holds hundreds of thousands of distinct CDR3 sequences, of which 6.5% to 10% were seen once. Roughly 6% of the sample goes to the ten largest clones.

Explained via the paper, the treatment or condition label denotes: allogeneic hematopoietic cell transplantation with graft depleted of TCRalphabeta T cells and CD19 B cells. The children who served as transplant recipients had been given grafts of TCRalphabeta/CD19-depleted allogeneic hematopoietic cells. Sequencing was performed on PBMCs, mostly from graft donor cells, taken 180 days after TCRalphabeta/CD19-depleted stem cell transplant. This chain joins TRBV2 to TRBJ2-2, and perhaps TRBD1 as D gene, on 5 matching bases. The source of this sequence is a male patient younger than 18 who had a stem cell transplant for acute lymphoblastic leukemia, so the T cells may come from the graft donor. CDR3 protein: CASSGQGIGTGELFF. The sequenced DNA is TGTGCCAGCAGCGGGCAGGGAATAGGCACCGGGGAGCTGTTTTTT.